What follows are 19 T cell receptor beta chains derived from one specimen sequenced in a study of blood T cell repertoires in COVID-19. Assay: immunoSEQ multiplex PCR; the TCRdb copy retains only in-frame clones and omits some. In the table there are over 75,000 clones, 89% of which are singletons. The source material was peripheral blood. The source is a woman older than 75 with active COVID-19.

Here the CDR3 DNA reads TGTGCCAGCAGCCGGCCGGACAGGGAACCTTTCTTT. It codes for CASSRPDREPFF. The chain carries TRBV3-1 (or the pseudogene TRBV3-2) and TRBJ1-1; TRBD1 agrees at 8 bases. Germline assignment: CDR1 LGHDT and CDR2 YNNKEL (reference sequence). Germline trimming cut 4 bases from V and 12 bases from J; bases unmatched to any gene: 7. The CDR3 extends over 12 amino acids.

The V and J genes are TRBV6-2 or TRBV6-3 and TRBJ2-1; 11 nucleotides agree with TRBD2. This CDR3 has 18 amino acids. Trimming removed 3 bases from V and 1 base from J; junction bases left unmatched: 8. Germline-derived CDR1 and CDR2 are MNHEY and SVGEGT. The CDR3 region is CASSYGTSGTLSYNEQFF. CDR3 coding DNA: TGTGCCAGCAGTTATGGGACTAGCGGTACACTTTCCTACAATGAGCAGTTCTTC.

This clone was observed a few times. This chain uses TRBV10-1 with TRBJ2-5; 9 bases map to TRBD2. CDR1 is WNHNN and CDR2 is SYGVQD in the germline V gene (reference sequence). The J segment lost 1 base and the V segment lost 3 bases, leaving 6 bases of the junction unmatched. The CDR3 covers 16 residues. The CDR3 protein is CASSEGGLAPQETQYF. For the CDR3, the DNA is TGCGCCAGCAGTGAAGGAGGACTAGCGCCCCAAGAGACCCAGTACTTC.

V gene TRBV7-8 combines with J gene TRBJ1-5; TRBD1 aligns across 8 bases. Germline loops: CDR1 SGHVS, CDR2 FQNEAQ. Germline trimming cut 3 bases from V and 4 bases from J; bases unmatched to any gene: 11. There are 17 residues in the CDR3. CDR3 region: CASSFSETHRGNQPQHF. The CDR3 DNA reads as TGTGCCAGCAGCTTTTCTGAAACACACAGGGGGAATCAGCCCCAGCATTTT.

This clone appeared once. This sequence joins TRBV5-1 and TRBJ2-7; TRBD1 agrees at 7 bases. Germline-derived CDR1 and CDR2 are SGHRS and YFSETQ. The V and J ends lost 4 bases and 2 bases, in that order; junction bases with no gene match: 6. There are 14 residues in the CDR3. CDR3 protein: CASSQQGLTYEQYF. DNA for the CDR3: TGCGCCAGCAGCCAACAGGGGTTAACCTACGAGCAGTACTTC.

The chain carries TRBV24-1 and TRBJ2-7, with 9 bases aligning to TRBD1. The CDR3 length is 15 residues. Per the germline V gene, CDR1 is KGHDR and CDR2 is SFDVKD. The V segment lost 7 bases and the J segment 5 bases; nucleotides outside the gene matches: 11. CDR3: CATSTGTGTFDEQYF. The DNA of the CDR3 is TGTGCCACCAGCACCGGGACAGGGACTTTTGACGAGCAGTACTTC.

A note on this clone: The sample contains more than one DNA sequence encoding this CDR3. CDR3 sequence (DNA): TGCGCCAGCAGACGGGACAGCTCTGGAAACACCATATATTTT. This gives the protein CASRRDSSGNTIYF. The chain has TRBV5-1 and TRBJ1-3, with 7 bases lining up with TRBD1. V shed 5 bases and J 0 bases; nucleotides not matched to a gene: 2. The CDR3 loop spans 14 amino acids. Germline V gene sequence: CDR1 SGHRS, CDR2 YFSETQ.

The chain joins TRBV6-2 or TRBV6-3 to TRBJ2-1; tentative D call: TRBD1 (6 bases). Germline loops: CDR1 MNHEY, CDR2 SVGEGT. The CDR3 sequence is 16 residues long. V gave up 5 bases and J gave up 5 bases, with 19 bases separating them. As DNA, the CDR3 is TGTGCCAGCAGTCTCTGGGCAGGGGAGAGGCACAATGAGCAGTTCTTC. This sequence encodes CASSLWAGERHNEQFF.

The V gene is TRBV18, the J gene TRBJ1-2; 8 nucleotides agree with TRBD1. V was clipped by 4 bases and J by 10 bases; unmatched bases: 5. Germline V gene data show CDR1 as KGHSH and CDR2 as LQKENI. This CDR3 comprises 12 residues. Written as DNA, the CDR3 is TGTGCCAGCTCACTTGGACAGGGTGACTACACCTTC. It yields the protein CASSLGQGDYTF.

V and J are TRBV9 and TRBJ2-3; 10 positions agree with TRBD2. V shed 0 bases and J 6 bases; nucleotides not matched to a gene: 10. Germline CDR1 SGDLS, CDR2 YYNGEE. The CDR3 extends over 17 amino acids. CDR3 bases: TGTGCCAGCAGCGTAGTGAAGTTAGCGGGAGGTTACGATACGCAGTATTTT. Protein product: CASSVVKLAGGYDTQYF.

The chain recombines TRBV16 with TRBJ1-4; D not resolved. Trimming pared 8 bases from V and 0 bases from J, leaving 10 bases between. The CDR3 runs to 14 residues. Germline CDR1 and CDR2: KGHSY and FQNENV. CDR3 coding DNA: TGTGCCAGCTTCGGAGACCCAACTAATGAAAAACTGTTTTTT. It yields the protein CASFGDPTNEKLFF.

This clone was found once. V and J are TRBV12-3 or TRBV12-4 and TRBJ2-2; D not resolved. This CDR3 spans 13 amino acids. The V and J ends lost 8 bases and 3 bases respectively, with 10 bases between them. CDR3 sequence reads: CASWRLDTGELFF. The DNA for the CDR3 is TGTGCCAGCTGGAGATTGGACACCGGGGAGCTGTTTTTT.

This chain joins TRBV7-9 and TRBJ2-7, with 11 bases that match TRBD2. Per germline, CDR1 SEHNR and CDR2 FQNEAQ (reference sequence). V shed 0 bases, J shed 3 bases, and the junction held 7 bases outside the gene matches. This CDR3 has 17 amino acids. CDR3 in amino acids: CASSLAGTSGASYEQYF. In DNA, the CDR3 is TGTGCCAGCAGCTTAGCCGGGACTAGCGGAGCCAGCTACGAGCAGTACTTC.

This chain's CDR3 is CASSSFPRGLNEKLFF. The CDR3 DNA sequence: TGTGCCAGCAGTTCCTTCCCCAGGGGGCTGAATGAAAAACTGTTTTTT. The genes are TRBV27 and TRBJ1-4; 8 positions agree with TRBD1. The V and J ends lost 4 bases and 5 bases, in that order; junction bases with no gene match: 9. The CDR3 spans 16 residues. Germline assignment: CDR1 MNHEY and CDR2 SMNVEV (reference sequence).

The count of this clone is one. The chain uses TRBV6-5 and TRBJ1-2, with TRBD1 identical over 9 bases. V gave up 7 bases and J gave up 2 bases; unmatched junction bases: 8. This CDR3 is 15 amino acids long. Germline CDR1 reads MNHEY; CDR2 reads SVGAGI. The CDR3: CASITRGTGNYGYTF. The CDR3 DNA follows: TGTGCCAGCATTACCCGTGGGACAGGGAACTATGGCTACACCTTC.

This chain connects TRBV7-2 to TRBJ2-2, with a weak D call TRBD2 (6 bases). CDR1 is SGHTA, CDR2 FQGNSA, per germline. The CDR3 totals 17 residues. The V end was cut by 1 base, the J end by 6 bases, with 18 bases between. CDR3 loop: CASSLGVGQGGAGELFF. As DNA, the CDR3 is TGTGCCAGCAGCTTAGGGGTAGGGCAGGGAGGTGCCGGGGAGCTGTTTTTT.

The chain couples TRBV14 to TRBJ2-1, with 7 bases fitting TRBD1. The CDR3 runs 13 residues. With V trimmed by 0 bases and J by 13 bases, 6 bases remained unmatched. Germline V lookup: CDR1 SGHDN, CDR2 FVKESK. The CDR3 DNA reads as TGTGCCAGCAGCCAAGATCGGACAGGTTTTCAGTTCTTC. This gives the protein CASSQDRTGFQFF.

The chain joins TRBV25-1 to TRBJ1-5, with 9 bases matching TRBD1. In germline, CDR1 is MGHDK, CDR2 SYGVNS. The CDR3 runs 14 residues. The V gene end was trimmed by 4 bases and the J gene end by 2 bases; junction bases not matched to a gene: 0. This chain's CDR3 is CASSGQGGNQPQHF. CDR3 DNA: TGTGCCAGCAGTGGACAGGGGGGCAATCAGCCCCAGCATTTT.

The chain has TRBV5-6 and TRBJ2-3, with a tentative D call TRBD2 (5 bases). V dropped 0 bases and J dropped 3 bases, with 8 bases sitting between them. Looked up from germline, CDR1 is SGHDT and CDR2 is YYEEEE. The CDR3 contains 14 residues. Here the CDR3 DNA reads TGTGCCAGCAGCTTGGCGGGAAGAACAGATACGCAGTATTTT. Translation gives CASSLAGRTDTQYF.